The sequence of this TCR beta chain was determined in a study of blood T cell repertoires in COVID-19 (dated by TCRdb to 2020 to 2021). About the study as a whole: Collaborator samples came from the United States, Italy and Spain and covered acute and convalescent phases of COVID-19. Deeply sampled blood TCRbeta repertoires from subjects exposed to, actively infected with, or recovered from COVID-19 were included in the dataset. The repertoires were released in a freely available public database meant as a resource for research on the immune response to SARS-CoV-2. A de-identified subject ID, COVID-19 status, age in years and sex were almost always included in the sample metadata. HLA class I and class II types, where available, came from metadata supplied by the sample provider rather than from assay-based typing. Samples came from the ongoing ImmuneRACE study (first 160 participants) plus 1,254 subjects from 6 global collaborators. The prospective study material was composed of cDNA or gDNA derived from T cells, B-cell-depleted T cells, or PBMCs. Overall study outcomes, separate from this receptor: The amount of clinical and demographic metadata varied by source and participant and was provided uncurated.

Germline trimming amounts to 1 base on V and 7 bases on J, with 6 as the count of junction bases outside the gene matches. The germline V gene (reference sequence) supplies CDR1 SEHNR and CDR2 FQNEAQ. The CDR3 runs 14 residues from the cysteine to the phenylalanine. Solely the CDR3 DNA is kept, with 42 bases framed from the first base. Comment on this clone: The antigen this receptor binds is unknown. No clone much larger than this one lies a single base away; base qualities are absent.

One collaborating source in Seattle enrolled patients during active infection and followed them longitudinally through the course of disease. The collaborating institutions used their own protocols to collect whole blood in K2EDTA tubes. For TCRbeta analysis, collaborators shipped samples as frozen whole blood, isolated PBMCs, or DNA extracted from either of those sample types. TCRbeta CDR3 regions were amplified from genomic DNA using the immunoSEQ Assay, a bias-controlled multiplex PCR. In the original analysis: The number of nucleated cells in each sample was estimated from the amplification of reference gene primers within the assay. Sequence reads were collapsed and filtered to measure the absolute abundance of every unique TCRbeta CDR3 rearrangement. For each sample, productive Simpson clonality was calculated by taking the square root of Simpson's diversity index across productive rearrangements. The clones in this table, taken by TCRdb from immuneACCESS, are in-frame only. Not every clone is retained; where verified, under half of the shortfall comes from an unresolved V gene, and the cause of the rest is unknown. The DNA gave D and trimming, while V, J and clone size come from that table. For this sample there are about 420,000 clones; 70% to 90% appear just once. Of the sample, roughly 0.84% is held by the ten largest clones.

The V gene is TRBV7-9 and the J gene is TRBJ1-2; TRBD1 aligns with 7 central bases. This TCR came from a man aged 18 to 29 with COVID-19, enrolled during active disease. The sample taken for sequencing was peripheral blood. The DNA is TGTGCCAGCAGCTTAGGCCAGGGGGTCGGTGGCTACACCTTC. Its protein is CASSLGQGVGGYTF.